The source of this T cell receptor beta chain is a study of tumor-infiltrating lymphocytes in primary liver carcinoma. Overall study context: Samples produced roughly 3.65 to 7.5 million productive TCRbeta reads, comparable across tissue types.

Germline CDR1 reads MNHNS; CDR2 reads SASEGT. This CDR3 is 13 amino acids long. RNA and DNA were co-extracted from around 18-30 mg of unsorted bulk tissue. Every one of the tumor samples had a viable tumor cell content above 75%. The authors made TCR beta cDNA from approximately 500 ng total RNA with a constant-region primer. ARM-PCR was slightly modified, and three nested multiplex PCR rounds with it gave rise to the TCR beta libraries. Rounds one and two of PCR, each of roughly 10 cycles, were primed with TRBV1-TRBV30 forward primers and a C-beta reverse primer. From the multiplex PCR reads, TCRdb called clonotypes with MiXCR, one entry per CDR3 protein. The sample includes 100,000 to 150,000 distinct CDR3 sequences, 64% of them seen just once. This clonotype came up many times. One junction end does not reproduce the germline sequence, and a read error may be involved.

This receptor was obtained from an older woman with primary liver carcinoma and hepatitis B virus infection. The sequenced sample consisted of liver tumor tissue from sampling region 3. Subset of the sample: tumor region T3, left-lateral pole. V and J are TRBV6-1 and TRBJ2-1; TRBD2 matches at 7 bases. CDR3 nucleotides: TGTGCCAGCAGTGAGGGACTACTCAATGAGCAGTCCTTC. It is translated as CASSEGLLNEQSF.